The rows below give T cell receptor beta chains drawn from one sample of a study of T cells in localized non-small cell lung cancer. The repertoire was sequenced with immunoSEQ multiplex PCR; TCRdb's copy has only in-frame clones and lacks some. The table has 50,000 to 70,000 clones, roughly 79% seen once. The material was PBMCs, obtained before any cancer treatment. These receptors originate from a man aged 35-69 years with stage II lung adenocarcinoma. CDR3s include the opening cysteine and the closing phenylalanine or tryptophan. The D gene is left open where the match is weak. Size tells how often a clone was seen (once, few, many) or the class of an expanded clone, and some rows leave it out.

d_gene	abundance	j_gene	v_gene	CDR3nt	CDR3aa
-	-	TRBJ1-1	TRBV15	TGTGCCACCAGCTCCGACAGAGACACTGAAGCTTTCTTT	CATSSDRDTEAFF
-	-	TRBJ1-2	TRBV6-1	TGTGCCAGCAACGAGGATCGCTACACCTTC	CASNEDRYTF
-	-	TRBJ1-2	TRBV29-1	TGCAGCGTTGAAGATACCCCTCTAGGCGGCTACACCTTC	CSVEDTPLGGYTF
TRBD1	-	TRBJ1-2	TRBV10-3	TGTGCCATCAGTGAGTCCACAGGGGGCCGGCAGAGGGATGGCTACACCTTC	CAISESTGGRQRDGYTF
-	-	TRBJ2-1	TRBV19	TGTGCCAGTAGTATTACTAGAGACAATGAGCAGTTCTTC	CASSITRDNEQFF
TRBD1	-	TRBJ2-1	TRBV7-2	TGTGCCAGCAGCTCTCCGGGGACAGGCTCCTACAATGAGCAGTTCTTC	CASSSPGTGSYNEQFF
-	-	TRBJ2-6	TRBV5-1	TGCGCCAGCGGGGGACAAACCGCCAACGTCCTGACTTTC	CASGGQTANVLTF
-	-	TRBJ1-3	TRBV5-1	TGCGCCAGCAGCGACGGTGGGGGTAATTGGGGAAACACCATATATTTT	CASSDGGGNWGNTIYF
-	few	TRBJ1-5	TRBV2	TGTGCCAGCAGTGTCGGGTCGGATCAGCCCCAGCATTTT	CASSVGSDQPQHF
-	-	TRBJ2-6	TRBV7-2	TGTGCCAGCAGCTTATCCCCCACCCACGGGGATGGGGCCAACGTCCTGACTTTC	CASSLSPTHGDGANVLTF
TRBD1	-	TRBJ2-7	TRBV4-2	TGTGCCAGCAGCCAAGAAGGCAGGGGGCCCTACGAGCAGTACTTC	CASSQEGRGPYEQYF
TRBD1	-	TRBJ2-7	TRBV15	TGTGCCACCAGCAGAGATGGACAGGGGATACACGAGCAGTACTTC	CATSRDGQGIHEQYF
-	-	TRBJ2-1	TRBV30	TGTGCCTGGAGACGGGAATTCGAGCAGTTCTTC	CAWRREFEQFF
-	-	TRBJ2-5	TRBV6-5	TGTGCCAGCAGTTATGGACAGCCCCAAGAGACCCAGTACTTC	CASSYGQPQETQYF
-	-	TRBJ2-1	TRBV6-5	TGTGCCAGCAGTTACACTTATCCGGGACTCTACAATGAGCAGTTCTTC	CASSYTYPGLYNEQFF
-	-	TRBJ1-6	TRBV6-5	TGTGCCAGCAGTTATCTCCAGCCTAATAATTCACCCCTCCACTTT	CASSYLQPNNSPLHF
TRBD1	once	TRBJ1-1	TRBV19	TGTGCCAGTAGAAGACCCGGACAGGGGGCACAGAGGACTGAAGCTTTCTTT	CASRRPGQGAQRTEAFF
-	-	TRBJ2-3	TRBV9	TGTGCCAGCAGCGTAGCTACGGCTTCAACTTGGCCTAGCACAGATACGCAGTATTTT	CASSVATASTWPSTDTQYF
-	-	TRBJ1-5	TRBV30	TGTGCCTGGAGTATGGCAGGGGCGGGCAATCAGCCCCAGCATTTT	CAWSMAGAGNQPQHF
-	-	TRBJ2-3	TRBV19	TGTGCCAGTAGTCGGAGTACAGATACGCAGTATTTT	CASSRSTDTQYF
-	medium-sized	TRBJ2-7	TRBV25-1	TGTGCCAGCACCCGGGATAGCTACGAGCAGTACTTC	CASTRDSYEQYF
-	-	TRBJ2-1	TRBV4-1	TGCGCCAGCAGCGCTACTGGACAGGCGGGACTCAATGAGCAGTTCTTC	CASSATGQAGLNEQFF
-	few	TRBJ2-7	TRBV7-9	TGTGCCAGCAGCGCGATTGACGAGCAGTACTTC	CASSAIDEQYF
TRBD1	-	TRBJ1-2	TRBV7-9	TGTGCCAGCAGCTCCCAGGGGGTTAACTATGGCTACACCTTC	CASSSQGVNYGYTF
-	-	TRBJ1-1	TRBV19	TGTGCCAGTCAGGGGTACACTGAAGCTTTCTTT	CASQGYTEAFF
TRBD2	-	TRBJ2-2	TRBV5-1	TGCGCCAGCAGCTTGGTAGCGGGAGGGCCCGGGGAGCTGTTTTTT	CASSLVAGGPGELFF